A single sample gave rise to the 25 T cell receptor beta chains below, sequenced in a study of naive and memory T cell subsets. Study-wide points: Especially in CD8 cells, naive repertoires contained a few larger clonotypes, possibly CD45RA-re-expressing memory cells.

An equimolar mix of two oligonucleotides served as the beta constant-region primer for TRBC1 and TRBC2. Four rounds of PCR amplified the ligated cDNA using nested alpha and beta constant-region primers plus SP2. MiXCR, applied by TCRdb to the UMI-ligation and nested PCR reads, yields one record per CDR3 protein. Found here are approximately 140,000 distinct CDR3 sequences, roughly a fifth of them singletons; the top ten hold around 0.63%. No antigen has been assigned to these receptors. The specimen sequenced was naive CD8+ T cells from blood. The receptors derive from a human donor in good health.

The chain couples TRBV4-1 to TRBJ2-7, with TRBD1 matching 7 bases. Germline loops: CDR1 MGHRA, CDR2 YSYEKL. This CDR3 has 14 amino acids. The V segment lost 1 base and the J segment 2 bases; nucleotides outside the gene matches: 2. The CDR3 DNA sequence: TGCGCCAGCAGCCAAGTCACAGGGGCCTACGAGCAGTACTTC. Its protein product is CASSQVTGAYEQYF.

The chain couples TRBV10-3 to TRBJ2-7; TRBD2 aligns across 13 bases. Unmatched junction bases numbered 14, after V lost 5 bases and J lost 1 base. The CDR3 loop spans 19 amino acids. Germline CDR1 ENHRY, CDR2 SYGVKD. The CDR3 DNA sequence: TGTGCCATCAGTCCCTCCCGGACTAGCGGGAGTCAGTTTTCCTACGAGCAGTACTTC. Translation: CAISPSRTSGSQFSYEQYF.

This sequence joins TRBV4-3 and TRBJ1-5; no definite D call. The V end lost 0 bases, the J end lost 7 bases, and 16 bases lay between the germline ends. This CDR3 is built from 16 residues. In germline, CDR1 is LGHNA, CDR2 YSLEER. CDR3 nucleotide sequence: TGCGCCAGCAGCCAAGATCGCGGGAATCCGGGCCAGCCCCAGCATTTT. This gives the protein CASSQDRGNPGQPQHF.

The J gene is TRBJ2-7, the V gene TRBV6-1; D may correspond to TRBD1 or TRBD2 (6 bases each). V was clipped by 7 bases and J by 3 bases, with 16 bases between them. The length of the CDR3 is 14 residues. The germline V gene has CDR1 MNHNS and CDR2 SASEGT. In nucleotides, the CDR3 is TGTGCCAGCAATGAGGCGGGACATAGCTACGAGCAGTACTTC. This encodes CASNEAGHSYEQYF.

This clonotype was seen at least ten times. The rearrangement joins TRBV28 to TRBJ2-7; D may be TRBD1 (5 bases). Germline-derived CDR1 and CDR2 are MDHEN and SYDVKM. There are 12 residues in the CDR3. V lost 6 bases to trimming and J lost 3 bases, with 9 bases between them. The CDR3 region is CASSRDSYEQYF. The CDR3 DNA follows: TGTGCCAGCAGCCGAGACAGCTACGAGCAGTACTTC.

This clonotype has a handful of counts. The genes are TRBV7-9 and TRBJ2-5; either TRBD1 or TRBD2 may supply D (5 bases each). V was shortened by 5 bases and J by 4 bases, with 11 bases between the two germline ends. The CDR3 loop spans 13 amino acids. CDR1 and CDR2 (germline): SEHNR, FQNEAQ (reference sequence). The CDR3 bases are TGTGCCAGCAGCCCAGGGACGGTAGAGACCCAGTACTTC. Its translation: CASSPGTVETQYF. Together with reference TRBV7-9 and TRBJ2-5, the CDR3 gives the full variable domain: DTGVSQNPRHKITKRGQNVTFRCDPISEHNRLYWYRQTLGQGPEFLTYFQNEAQLEKSRLLSDRFSAERPKGSFSTLEIQRTEQGDSAMYLCASSPGTVETQYFGPGTRLLVL.

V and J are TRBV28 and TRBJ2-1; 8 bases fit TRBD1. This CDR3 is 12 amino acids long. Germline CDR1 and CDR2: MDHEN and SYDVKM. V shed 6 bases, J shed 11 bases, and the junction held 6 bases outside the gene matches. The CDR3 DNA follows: TGTGCCAGCAGCCCAGGGGGCGAAAAGCAGTTCTTC. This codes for CASSPGGEKQFF.

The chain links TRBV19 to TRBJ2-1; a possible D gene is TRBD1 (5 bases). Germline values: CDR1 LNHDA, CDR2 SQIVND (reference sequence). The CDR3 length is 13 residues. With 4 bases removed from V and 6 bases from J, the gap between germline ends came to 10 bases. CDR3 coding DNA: TGTGCCAGTAGTACAGGACAAACCAATGAGCAGTTCTTC. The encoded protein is CASSTGQTNEQFF.

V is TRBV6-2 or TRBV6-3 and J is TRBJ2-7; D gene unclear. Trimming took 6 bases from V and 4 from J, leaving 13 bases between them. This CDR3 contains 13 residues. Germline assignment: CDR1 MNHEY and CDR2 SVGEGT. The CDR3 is CASSPQDLYEQYF. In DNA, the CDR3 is TGTGCCAGCAGCCCCCAGGACCTTTACGAGCAGTACTTC.

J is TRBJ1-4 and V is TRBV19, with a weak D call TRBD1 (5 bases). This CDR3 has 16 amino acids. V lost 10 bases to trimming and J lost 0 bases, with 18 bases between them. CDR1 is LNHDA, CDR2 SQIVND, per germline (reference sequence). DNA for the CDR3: TGTGCCACCACCCGGGGCAGTGAGGCAACTAATGAAAAACTGTTTTTT. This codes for CATTRGSEATNEKLFF.

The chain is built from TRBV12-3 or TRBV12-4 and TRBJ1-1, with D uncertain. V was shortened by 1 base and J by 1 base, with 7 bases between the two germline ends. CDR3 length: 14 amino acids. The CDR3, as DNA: TGTGCCAGCAGTTTAGGAGGGTGGAACACTGAAGCTTTCTTT. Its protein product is CASSLGGWNTEAFF.

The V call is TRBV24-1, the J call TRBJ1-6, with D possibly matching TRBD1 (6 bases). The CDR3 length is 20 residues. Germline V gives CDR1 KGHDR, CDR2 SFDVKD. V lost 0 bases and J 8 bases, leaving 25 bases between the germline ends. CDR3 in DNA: TGTGCCACCAGTGATTTGCAAGGACAGAGGGGAATCGCCATTGATTCACCCCTCCACTTT. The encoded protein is CATSDLQGQRGIAIDSPLHF.

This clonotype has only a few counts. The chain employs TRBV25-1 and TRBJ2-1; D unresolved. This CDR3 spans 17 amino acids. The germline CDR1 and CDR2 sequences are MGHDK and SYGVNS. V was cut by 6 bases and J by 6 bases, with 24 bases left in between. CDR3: CASSLTSRIESGNEQFF. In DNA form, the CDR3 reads TGTGCCAGCAGCCTTACCTCTCGAATTGAATCGGGCAATGAGCAGTTCTTC.

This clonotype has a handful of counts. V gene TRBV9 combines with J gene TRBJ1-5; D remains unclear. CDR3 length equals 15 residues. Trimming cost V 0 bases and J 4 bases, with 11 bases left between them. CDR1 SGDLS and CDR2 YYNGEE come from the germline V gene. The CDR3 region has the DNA TGTGCCAGCAGCGTAGCGGGCCAGGAGAATCAGCCCCAGCATTTT. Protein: CASSVAGQENQPQHF.

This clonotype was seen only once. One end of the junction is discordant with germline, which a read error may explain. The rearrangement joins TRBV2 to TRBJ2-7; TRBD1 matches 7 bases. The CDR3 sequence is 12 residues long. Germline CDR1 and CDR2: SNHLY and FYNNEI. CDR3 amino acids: CASSEGRQGAYF. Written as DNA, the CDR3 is TGTGCCAGCAGCGAAGGAAGACAGGGTGCGTACTTC.

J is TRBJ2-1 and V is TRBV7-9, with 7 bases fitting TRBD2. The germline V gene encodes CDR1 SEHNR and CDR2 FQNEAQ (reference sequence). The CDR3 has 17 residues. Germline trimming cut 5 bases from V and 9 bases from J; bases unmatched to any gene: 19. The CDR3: CASSPEYPGGRGSEQFF. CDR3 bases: TGTGCCAGCAGCCCCGAATACCCGGGCGGGAGAGGGAGTGAGCAGTTCTTC.

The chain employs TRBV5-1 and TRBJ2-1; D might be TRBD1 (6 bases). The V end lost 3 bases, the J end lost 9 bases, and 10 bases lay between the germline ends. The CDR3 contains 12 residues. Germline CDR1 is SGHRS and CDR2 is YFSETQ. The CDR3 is CASSWTEGEQFF. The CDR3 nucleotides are TGCGCCAGCAGCTGGACAGAGGGTGAGCAGTTCTTC.

CDR3 amino acids: CASSQDWPERAGYNEQFF. CDR3 sequence (DNA): TGTGCCAGCAGCCAAGACTGGCCTGAACGAGCAGGCTACAATGAGCAGTTCTTC. The chain links TRBV3-1 to TRBJ2-1, with unresolved D. CDR1 is LGHDT and CDR2 is YNNKEL in the germline V gene (reference sequence). V dropped 0 bases and J dropped 3 bases, with 18 bases sitting between them. The CDR3 is 18 residues long.

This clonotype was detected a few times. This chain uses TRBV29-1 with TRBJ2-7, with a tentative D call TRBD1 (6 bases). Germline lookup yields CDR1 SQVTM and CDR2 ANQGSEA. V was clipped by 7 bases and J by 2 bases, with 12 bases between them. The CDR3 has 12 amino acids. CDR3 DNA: TGCAGCGCAAGGACAGACACCTACGAGCAGTACTTC. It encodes CSARTDTYEQYF.

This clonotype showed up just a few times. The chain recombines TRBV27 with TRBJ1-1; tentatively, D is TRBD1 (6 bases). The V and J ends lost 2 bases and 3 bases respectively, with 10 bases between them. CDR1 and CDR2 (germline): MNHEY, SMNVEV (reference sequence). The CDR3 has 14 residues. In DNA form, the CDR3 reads TGTGCCAGCAGTTTAGCCAGGGGTTACACTGAAGCTTTCTTT. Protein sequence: CASSLARGYTEAFF.

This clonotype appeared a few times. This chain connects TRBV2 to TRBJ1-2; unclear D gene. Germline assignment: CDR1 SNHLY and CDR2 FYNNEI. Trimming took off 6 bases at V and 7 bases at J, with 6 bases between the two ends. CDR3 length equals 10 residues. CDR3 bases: TGTGCCAGCAGCCGAACTGGCTACACCTTC. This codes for CASSRTGYTF.

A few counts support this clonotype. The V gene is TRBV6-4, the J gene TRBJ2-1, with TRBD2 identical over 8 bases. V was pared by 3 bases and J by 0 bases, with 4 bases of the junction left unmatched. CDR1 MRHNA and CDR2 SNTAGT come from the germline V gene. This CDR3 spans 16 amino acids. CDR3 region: CASSEYGGVSYNEQFF. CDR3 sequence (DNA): TGTGCCAGCAGTGAATACGGGGGGGTCTCCTACAATGAGCAGTTCTTC.

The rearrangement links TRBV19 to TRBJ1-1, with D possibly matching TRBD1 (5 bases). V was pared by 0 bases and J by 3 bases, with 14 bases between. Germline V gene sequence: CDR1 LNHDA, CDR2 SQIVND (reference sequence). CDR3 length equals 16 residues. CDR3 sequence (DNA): TGTGCCAGTAGTATAGATTGGTCGAAAGGGGACACTGAAGCTTTCTTT. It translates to CASSIDWSKGDTEAFF. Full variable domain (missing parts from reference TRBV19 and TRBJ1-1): DGGITQSPKYLFRKEGQNVTLSCEQNLNHDAMYWYRQDPGQGLRLIYYSQIVNDFQKGDIAEGYSVSREKKESFPLTVTSAQKNPTAFYLCASSIDWSKGDTEAFFGQGTRLTVV.

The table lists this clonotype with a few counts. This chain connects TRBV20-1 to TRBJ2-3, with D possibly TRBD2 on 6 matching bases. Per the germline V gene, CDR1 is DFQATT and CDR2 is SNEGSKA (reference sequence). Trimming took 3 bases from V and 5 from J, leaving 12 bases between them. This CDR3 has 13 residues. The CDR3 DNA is TGCAGTGCTAGGGAGGGCCAATTAGATACGCAGTATTTT. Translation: CSAREGQLDTQYF.

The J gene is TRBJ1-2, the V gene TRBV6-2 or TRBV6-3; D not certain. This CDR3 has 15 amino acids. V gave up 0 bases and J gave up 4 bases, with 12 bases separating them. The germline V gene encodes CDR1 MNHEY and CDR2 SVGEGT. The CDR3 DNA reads TGTGCCAGCAGTTACTCCCAGGAGTCGGCCTATGGCTACACCTTC. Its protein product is CASSYSQESAYGYTF.